The TCR beta chain under discussion was sequenced for a study of T cells after yellow fever vaccination. The germline gives CDR1 MNHEY, CDR2 SVGEGT. Trimming shortened V by 2 bases and J by 5 bases, and 15 bases separated the two germline ends. This CDR3 has 15 residues. The table lists this clonotype with a few counts. 5'RACE template switching generated TCR cDNA, adding a universal primer site and UMIs. TCRdb processed the 5' RACE reads anew with MiXCR; each CDR3 protein has one entry. The sample includes more than 250,000 distinct CDR3 sequences, around 6.8% of them seen just once. This sequence joins TRBV6-2 or TRBV6-3 and TRBJ1-1; D uncertain. Source: PBMCs, taken roughly 46 days after the first yellow fever vaccination. The source of this sequence is a man in his late teens or twenties who received the YFV17D yellow fever vaccine. The CDR3 here is CASSYTLDGSTEAFF. CDR3 in DNA: TGTGCCAGCAGTTACACCCTGGACGGATCGACTGAAGCTTTCTTT.